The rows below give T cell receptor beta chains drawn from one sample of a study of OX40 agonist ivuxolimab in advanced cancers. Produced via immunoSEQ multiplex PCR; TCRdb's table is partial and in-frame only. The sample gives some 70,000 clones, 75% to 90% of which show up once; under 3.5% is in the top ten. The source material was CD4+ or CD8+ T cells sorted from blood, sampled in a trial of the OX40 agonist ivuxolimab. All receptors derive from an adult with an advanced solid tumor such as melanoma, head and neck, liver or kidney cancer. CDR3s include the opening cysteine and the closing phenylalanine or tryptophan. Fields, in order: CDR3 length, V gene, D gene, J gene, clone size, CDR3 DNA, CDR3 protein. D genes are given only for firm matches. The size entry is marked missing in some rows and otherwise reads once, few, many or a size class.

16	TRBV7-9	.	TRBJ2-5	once	TGTGCCAGCAGCTTGGAGAGGGGTAGTATTGTAGAGACCCAGTACTTC	CASSLERGSIVETQYF
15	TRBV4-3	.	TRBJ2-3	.	TGCGCCAGCAGCTCACAGGCCACCCTAACAGATACGCAGTATTTT	CASSSQATLTDTQYF
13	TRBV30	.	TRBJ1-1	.	TGTGCCTGGGGGACGGGGATGAACACTGAAGCTTTCTTT	CAWGTGMNTEAFF
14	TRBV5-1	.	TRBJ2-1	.	TGCGCCAGCAGCGATAAAGCCCGAGGGAATGAGCAGTTCTTC	CASSDKARGNEQFF
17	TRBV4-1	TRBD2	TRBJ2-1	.	TGCGCCAGCAGCCAGCTAGCGGGGGCCAATAGCTACAATGAGCAGTTCTTC	CASSQLAGANSYNEQFF
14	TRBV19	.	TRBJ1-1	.	TGTGCCAGTAGTCCTCAATCGGCCCCCACTGAAGCTTTCTTT	CASSPQSAPTEAFF
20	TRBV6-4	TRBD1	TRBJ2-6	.	TGTGCCAGCAAACATATGCACGGGGGACAGGGAGCATCTGGGGCCAACGTCCTGACTTTC	CASKHMHGGQGASGANVLTF
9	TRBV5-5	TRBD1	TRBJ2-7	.	TGTGCCAGAGGGACAGGACCGGGCTTC	CARGTGPGF
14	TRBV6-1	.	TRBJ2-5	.	TGTGCCAGCAGTGGACTTGGGCCCAAAGAGACCCAGTACTTC	CASSGLGPKETQYF
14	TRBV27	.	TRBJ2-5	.	TGTGCCAGCAGTTCCAACTCAGCACAAGAGACCCAGTACTTC	CASSSNSAQETQYF
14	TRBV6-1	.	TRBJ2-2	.	TGTGCCAGCAGCCGGACACGTAACACCGGGGAGCTGTTTTTT	CASSRTRNTGELFF
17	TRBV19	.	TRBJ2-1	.	TGTGCCAGTAGTATAGCCTTGGACACCCTTGGCGCCAATGAGCAGTTCTTC	CASSIALDTLGANEQFF
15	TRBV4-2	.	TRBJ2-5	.	TGTGCCAGCAGCCGATTGTCCCAGGGTGGGGAGACCCAGTACTTC	CASSRLSQGGETQYF
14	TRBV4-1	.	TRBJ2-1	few	TGCGCCAGCAAAGACAGGAGGACCTACAATGAGCAGTTCTTC	CASKDRRTYNEQFF
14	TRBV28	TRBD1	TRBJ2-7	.	TGTGCCAGCAGTTCGTACAGGGGAACTTACGAGCAGTACTTC	CASSSYRGTYEQYF
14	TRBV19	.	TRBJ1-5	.	TGTGCCAGTAGTACCCCAACACAAAGGGAGCCCCAGCATTTT	CASSTPTQREPQHF
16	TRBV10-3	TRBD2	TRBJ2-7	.	TGTGCCATCTCAGGCGGGGGGGGCACAGGGTCCTACGAGCAGTACTTC	CAISGGGGTGSYEQYF
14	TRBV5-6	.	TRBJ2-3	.	TGTGCCAGCAGCTTCGGCCAGGTCACAGATACGCAGTATTTT	CASSFGQVTDTQYF
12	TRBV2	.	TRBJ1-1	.	TGTGCCAGCAGTGCCCGACCGGTTGAAGCTTTCTTT	CASSARPVEAFF
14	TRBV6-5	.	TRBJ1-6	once	TGTGCCAGCAGCGCAGGGAAAGATAATTCACCCCTCCACTTT	CASSAGKDNSPLHF
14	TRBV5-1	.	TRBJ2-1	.	TGCGCCAGCAGCTTGGTTTCTTTCTACAATGAGCAGTTCTTC	CASSLVSFYNEQFF
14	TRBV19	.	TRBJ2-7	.	TGTGCCAGTAGTATAAGAGCAGGGGGGGACGAGCAGTACTTC	CASSIRAGGDEQYF
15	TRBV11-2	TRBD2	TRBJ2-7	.	TGTGCCAGCAGCTTAGTGCTAGCGGGAGCCGGGGAGCAGTACTTC	CASSLVLAGAGEQYF
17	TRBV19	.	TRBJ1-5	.	TGTGCCAGTAGTATAAGGGGTCGGGGGGCCCGCAATCAGCCCCAGCATTTT	CASSIRGRGARNQPQHF
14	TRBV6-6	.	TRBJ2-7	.	TGTGCCAGCAGAATTACAGGGTTAACGTACGAGCAGTACTTC	CASRITGLTYEQYF
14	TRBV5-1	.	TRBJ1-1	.	TGCGCCAGCAGCTTGGAAGGGTTGAACACTGAAGCTTTCTTT	CASSLEGLNTEAFF
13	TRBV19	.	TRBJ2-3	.	TGTGCCAGTAGTATGGGGTTGTCAGATACGCAGTATTTT	CASSMGLSDTQYF
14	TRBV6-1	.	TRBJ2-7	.	TGTGCCAGCAGTGAGGGGCCTTTCGGGTACGAGCAGTACTTC	CASSEGPFGYEQYF
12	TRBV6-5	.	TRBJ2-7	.	TGTGCCAGCTCTAGGACCCAGGGGGAGCAGTACTTC	CASSRTQGEQYF
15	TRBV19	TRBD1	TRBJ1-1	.	TGTGCCAGTAATAGGGGGGGGGCAGGGGGCTCTGAAGCTTTCTTT	CASNRGGAGGSEAFF
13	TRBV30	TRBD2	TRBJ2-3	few	TGTGCCTGGAGTGTACCGGGGGGGAATACGCAGTATTTT	CAWSVPGGNTQYF
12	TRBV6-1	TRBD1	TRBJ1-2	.	TGTGCCAGCAAGACAGGGTACTTTGGCTACACCTTC	CASKTGYFGYTF
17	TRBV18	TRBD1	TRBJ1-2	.	TGTGCCAGCTCACCATCTTCTCTACAGGGACAGGGCCGTGGCTACACCTTC	CASSPSSLQGQGRGYTF
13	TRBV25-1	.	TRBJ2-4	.	TGTGCCAGCAGTCAGAAAGGCGCGGACATTCAGTACTTC	CASSQKGADIQYF
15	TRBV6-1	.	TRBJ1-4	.	TGTGCCAGCAGTGACGCGTTTGGGGTGGGGGAAAAACTGTTTTTT	CASSDAFGVGEKLFF
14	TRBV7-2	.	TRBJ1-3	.	TGTGCCAGCAGCTTAGCAGGGACTGGAAACACCATATATTTT	CASSLAGTGNTIYF
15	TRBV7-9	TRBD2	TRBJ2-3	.	TGTGCCAGCAGCCCTGGACTAGCGTTTGGGGATACGCAGTATTTT	CASSPGLAFGDTQYF
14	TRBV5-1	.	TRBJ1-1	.	TGCGCCAGCAGCTTGGCCGATCAGAACACTGAAGCTTTCTTT	CASSLADQNTEAFF
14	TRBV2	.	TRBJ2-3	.	TGTGCCAGCAGTCCTGACTATCTCACAGATACGCAGTATTTT	CASSPDYLTDTQYF
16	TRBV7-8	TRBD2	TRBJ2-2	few	TGTGCCAGCAGCCGTACTAGCGGGGGGGCCCCCGGGGAGCTGTTTTTT	CASSRTSGGAPGELFF